This T cell receptor beta chain was recorded in a study of radiation and T cells in renal cell carcinoma. Germline V CDR1 and CDR2: SGDLS, YYNGEE. This CDR3 region has 13 residues. V was pared by 0 bases and J by 5 bases, with 8 bases between. Repertoires were generated with immunoSEQ multiplex PCR, while TCRdb's copy carries only in-frame clones and drops some. The profile shows around 70,000 clones, about four fifths of them singletons. This clone was found a few times. Time point specified: blood 2 weeks post-SBRT. The treatment: 15 Gy SBRT to primary tumor, nephrectomy 4 weeks later. The specimen comprised blood, sampled from a patient whose treatment included radiotherapy and nephrectomy. The gene calls are TRBV9 and TRBJ1-1, with D tentatively TRBD1 (5 bases). The TCR sequence derives from a man aged 55 to 70 with renal cell carcinoma. The CDR3 protein is CASSVDQGTEAFF. DNA for the CDR3: TGTGCCAGCAGCGTAGATCAGGGTACTGAAGCTTTCTTT.